This T cell receptor beta chain was obtained from a study of CD8 T cells in Susac syndrome. Notes on the study in general: The study's TCR sequencing and HLA analysis covered a relatively small number of individuals, and the study acknowledged this.

With random hexamers, about 0.45 to 1 ug RNA was reverse transcribed. An immunoSEQ multiplex PCR amplified TCR beta CDR3 over 54 Vbeta and 13 Jbeta. In TCRdb, the immunoSEQ multiplex PCR reads were re-called with MiXCR into one record per CDR3 protein. The repertoire holds about 250,000 distinct CDR3 sequences, roughly 93% seen once, with around 0.07% in the top ten. Note on this clonotype: Its matching antigen is unknown.

Treatment-naive patients with stable or active relapsing-remitting disease served as multiple sclerosis controls. Both CD4+ and CD8+ T cells were negatively isolated, and TEMRA cells underwent FACS enrichment. With 5 bases removed from V and 7 bases from J, the gap between germline ends came to 18 bases. CDR1 is MNHNY, CDR2 SVGAGI, per germline (reference sequence). This CDR3 comprises 15 residues. Sequencing was carried out using CD4+ T cells from PBMCs. This chain connects TRBV6-6 to TRBJ2-1; D is unclear. This receptor was obtained from a human donor with multiple sclerosis. The CDR3 is CASSPVSQEGNEQFF. As DNA, the CDR3 is TGTGCCAGCAGTCCAGTCTCCCAGGAAGGGAATGAGCAGTTCTTC.